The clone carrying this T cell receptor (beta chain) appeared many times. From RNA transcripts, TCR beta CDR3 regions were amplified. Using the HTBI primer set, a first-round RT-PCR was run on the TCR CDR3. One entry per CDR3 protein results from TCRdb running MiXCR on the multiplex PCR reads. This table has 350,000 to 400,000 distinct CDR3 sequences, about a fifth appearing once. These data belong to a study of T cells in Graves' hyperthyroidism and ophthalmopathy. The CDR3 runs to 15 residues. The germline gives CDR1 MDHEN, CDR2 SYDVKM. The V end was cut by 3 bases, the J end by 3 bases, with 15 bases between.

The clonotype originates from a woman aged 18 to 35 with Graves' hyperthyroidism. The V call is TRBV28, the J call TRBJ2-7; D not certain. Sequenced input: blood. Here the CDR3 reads CASSFVVDSIYEQYF. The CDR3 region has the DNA TGTGCCAGCAGTTTCGTAGTGGATAGCATCTACGAGCAGTACTTC.